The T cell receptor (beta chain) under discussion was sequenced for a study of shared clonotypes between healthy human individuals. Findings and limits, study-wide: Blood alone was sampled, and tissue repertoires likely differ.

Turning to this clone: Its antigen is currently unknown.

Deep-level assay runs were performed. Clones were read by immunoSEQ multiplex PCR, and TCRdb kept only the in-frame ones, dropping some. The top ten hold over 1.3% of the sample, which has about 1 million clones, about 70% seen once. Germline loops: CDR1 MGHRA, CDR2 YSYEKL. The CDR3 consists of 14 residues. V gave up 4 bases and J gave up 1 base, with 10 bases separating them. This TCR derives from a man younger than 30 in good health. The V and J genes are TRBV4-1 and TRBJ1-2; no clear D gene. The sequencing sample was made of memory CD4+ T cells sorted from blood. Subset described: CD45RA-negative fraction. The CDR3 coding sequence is TGCGCCAGCAGCCGTATAGGCCTTAACTATGGCTACACCTTC. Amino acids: CASSRIGLNYGYTF.